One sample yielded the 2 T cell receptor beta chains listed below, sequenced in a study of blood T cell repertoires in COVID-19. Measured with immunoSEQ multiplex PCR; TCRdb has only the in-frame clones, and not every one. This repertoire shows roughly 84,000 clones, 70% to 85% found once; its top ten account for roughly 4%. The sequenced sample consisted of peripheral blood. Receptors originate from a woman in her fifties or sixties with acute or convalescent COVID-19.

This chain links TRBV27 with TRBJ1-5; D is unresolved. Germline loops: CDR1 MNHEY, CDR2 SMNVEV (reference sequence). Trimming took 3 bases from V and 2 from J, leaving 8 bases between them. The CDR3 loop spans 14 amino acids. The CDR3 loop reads CASSFNPRNQPQHF. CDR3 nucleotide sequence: TGTGCCAGCAGTTTTAATCCCCGCAATCAGCCCCAGCATTTT.

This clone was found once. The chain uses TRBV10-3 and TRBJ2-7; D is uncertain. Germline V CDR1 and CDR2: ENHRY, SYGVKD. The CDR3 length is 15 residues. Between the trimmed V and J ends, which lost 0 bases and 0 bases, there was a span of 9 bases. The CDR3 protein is CAISESITASYEQYF. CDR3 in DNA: TGTGCCATCAGTGAGTCGATTACAGCCTCCTACGAGCAGTACTTC.